This TCR beta chain was recovered during a study of T cell repertoires in cytomegalovirus infection. About the study: Indicated by public TCR beta signatures were CMV infection and matching HLA type.

This clonotype appeared many times. As yet, its antigen is unknown. The CDR3 sequence is 15 residues long. Between the trimmed V and J ends, which lost 5 bases and 6 bases, there was a span of 16 bases. Per germline, CDR1 SGHVS and CDR2 FQNEAQ. TCRdb re-derived calls from the reads in MiXCR, one entry per CDR3 protein. The data contain around 270,000 distinct CDR3 sequences, around 8.7% of them singletons. General study points: The study identified carriers of CMV plus the relevant HLA from cumulative public TCR beta family frequency.

The sample taken for sequencing was PBMCs. The chain carries TRBV7-8 and TRBJ2-2; possible D gene TRBD2, 6 bases. This receptor was obtained from a human donor in good health (CMV status not recorded). Some clones in this sample may be carry-over from other donors' samples. The CDR3 region has the DNA TGTGCCAGCAGCAAACCGGGACTTGACGCCGGGGAGCTGTTTTTT. Translating gives CASSKPGLDAGELFF.